The following is a T cell receptor (beta chain) sequence with its context. The antigen this receptor binds is unknown. No qualities accompany the bases; no much larger clone lies one base away. The sample is drawn from a study of blood T cell repertoires in COVID-19 (TCRdb year 2020). Regarding the research as a whole: Collaborator samples came from the United States, Italy and Spain and covered acute and convalescent phases of COVID-19. Where HLA class I and class II types were available, the types were taken from metadata supplied by the sample provider, not from assay-based typing. The prospective study material was composed of cDNA or gDNA derived from T cells, B-cell-depleted T cells, or PBMCs. Samples were obtained from the ongoing ImmuneRACE study (first 160 participants) and from about 1,300 subjects provided by 6 global collaborators. Subjects who had been exposed to COVID-19, were actively infected with it, or had recovered from it provided the deeply sampled blood TCRbeta repertoires that made up the dataset. Sample metadata almost always included a de-identified subject ID, COVID-19 status, age in years and sex. The repertoires were released in a freely available public database meant as a resource for research on the immune response to SARS-CoV-2. Overall study outcomes, separate from this receptor: The quantity of clinical and demographic metadata differed by source and by participant and was supplied without curation.

The immunoSEQ Assay, a bias-controlled multiplex PCR, was used to amplify TCRbeta CDR3 regions from genomic DNA. In the source study's methods: Nucleated cell counts per sample were estimated from amplification of reference gene primers within the assay. To quantify the absolute abundance of each unique TCRbeta CDR3 rearrangement, sequence reads were collapsed and filtered. For each sample, productive Simpson clonality was calculated as the square root of Simpson's diversity index across productive rearrangements. The table comes from immuneACCESS by way of TCRdb, which keeps in-frame sequences with V and J called. Part of the clones is missing from these tables; in studies checked, under half for an unresolved V gene and the rest for unknown reasons. V, J and clone size are taken as reported in that table, and D and trimming were inferred from the DNA itself. The sample includes 180,000 or so clones, with approximately 80% observed a single time. The ten largest account for approximately 10% of the sample.

Participants in the prospective study were enrolled through a virtual design, were aged roughly 18 to 90 years, and lived in some 24 United States geographic areas. Cohort assignment in the prospective study relied on participant-reported clinical history from a screening survey and a study questionnaire. For ImmuneRACE Cohort 3, a participant was defined as recovered based on two consecutive negative NP/OP PCR tests, clearance by a healthcare professional, or resolution of symptoms. Mobile phlebotomists in the prospective study collected whole blood, serum and a nasopharyngeal or oropharyngeal swab from every participant. Prospective study participants could optionally give additional blood draws and questionnaires over a roughly two-month period. Blood samples from the prospective study were shipped frozen or at room temperature prior to DNA extraction. The source material was PBMCs or T cells enriched from blood (not recorded which). This receptor was obtained from a man aged 50-59 years who had recovered from COVID-19.

The CDR3 corresponds to CASSIDGRGMHDTEAFF. The nucleotides are TGTGCCAGTAGTATAGACGGCAGGGGTATGCATGACACTGAAGCTTTCTTT. This chain is built from TRBV19 and TRBJ1-1; matching of 6 bases hints at TRBD1 as the D gene. Including cysteine and phenylalanine, the CDR3 has 17 amino acids. The DNA shown is the 51-base CDR3, in frame from base 1. V loses 0 bases of germline sequence and J loses 3 bases, and the interval between the two ends is 17 bases. From the germline V gene (reference sequence), CDR1 is LNHDA and CDR2 is SQIVND.